This passage covers 15 T cell receptor beta chains from one sample sequenced in a study of cytomegalovirus exposure and HLA in healthy donors. The PCR employed 60 Vbeta primers together with 13 Jbeta primers. The method was immunoSEQ multiplex PCR; TCRdb's version includes in-frame clones alone and lacks a portion of them. This sample has 150,000 to 200,000 clones, with approximately 84% found just once. Sequencing input: PBMCs. The receptors stem from a male donor in good health and CMV-seropositive.

This chain uses TRBV5-1 with TRBJ1-4; D is perhaps TRBD1 (5 bases). V was clipped by 2 bases and J by 3 bases, with 11 bases between them. The CDR3 is 15 amino acids. CDR1 is SGHRS, CDR2 YFSETQ, per germline. The CDR3 nucleotides read TGCGCCAGCAGCTTATCAGGGAAGGCTAATGAAAAACTGTTTTTT. It codes for CASSLSGKANEKLFF.

The chain couples TRBV5-1 to TRBJ2-1; TRBD2 agrees at 12 bases. The V segment lost 4 bases and the J segment 9 bases; nucleotides outside the gene matches: 5. CDR3 length: 14 residues. Germline V gene lookup returns CDR1 SGHRS and CDR2 YFSETQ. Written as DNA, the CDR3 is TGCGCCAGCAGCCCGACTAGCGGGAGAGGTGAGCAGTTCTTC. This translates into CASSPTSGRGEQFF.

The V and J genes are TRBV30 and TRBJ1-2, with no clear D. The CDR3 totals 17 residues. The germline V gene encodes CDR1 GTSNPN and CDR2 SVGIG (reference sequence). The V end was cut by 3 bases, the J end by 7 bases, with 27 bases between. The CDR3 DNA reads TGTGCCTGGAGGGTCCCGGGGTATCGGACCATAAGGACTGGCTACACCTTC. This encodes CAWRVPGYRTIRTGYTF.

DNA of the CDR3: TGTGCCAGCGGGACCCCAGGACAGGCGTATCACTACACCTTC. This translates into CASGTPGQAYHYTF. V gene TRBV27 combines with J gene TRBJ1-2; 7 positions agree with TRBD1. CDR1 is MNHEY and CDR2 is SMNVEV in the germline V gene (reference sequence). CDR3 length equals 14 residues. Trimming removed 8 bases from V and 10 bases from J; junction bases left unmatched: 16.

In DNA, the CDR3 is TGTGCCAGCAGCCCTAGCGGCATATACAATGAGCAGTTCTTC. This codes for CASSPSGIYNEQFF. The rearrangement joins TRBV27 to TRBJ2-1, with 7 bases aligning to TRBD2. The CDR3 has 14 residues. The junction had 6 bases not matched to a gene; V was cut back by 6 bases and J by 4 bases. The germline gives CDR1 MNHEY, CDR2 SMNVEV (reference sequence).

In its sample, this clone was seen once. The J gene is TRBJ2-7, the V gene TRBV29-1; the match to TRBD1 covers 8 bases. Trimming cost V 7 bases and J 0 bases; bases outside gene matches: 8. This CDR3 is built from 14 residues. Germline V CDR1 and CDR2: SQVTM, ANQGSEA. The DNA for the CDR3 is TGCAGCGCCGGACAGGGATCATCCTCCTACGAGCAGTACTTC. Translating it yields CSAGQGSSSYEQYF.

The rearrangement joins TRBV14 to TRBJ1-2, with a weak D call TRBD1 (6 bases). Germline values: CDR1 SGHDN, CDR2 FVKESK. CDR3 length: 13 residues. Trimming took off 3 bases at V and 4 bases at J, with 9 bases between the two ends. The CDR3 DNA follows: TGTGCCAGCAGCCATGGACAGCTCTATGGCTACACCTTC. Its protein is CASSHGQLYGYTF.

The chain uses TRBV5-4 and TRBJ1-2; possible D gene TRBD1, 5 bases. CDR1 and CDR2 from the germline V gene are SGHNT and YYREEE (reference sequence). Trimming took off 4 bases at V and 8 bases at J, with 12 bases between the two ends. The CDR3 length is 12 residues. CDR3 DNA sequence: TGTGCCAGCAGCCAAGCAGGGTTGGGCTACACCTTC. This gives the protein CASSQAGLGYTF.

This clone was picked up one time. The genes are TRBV30 and TRBJ1-2, with a weak D call TRBD1 (5 bases). This CDR3 region has 12 residues. CDR1 is GTSNPN and CDR2 is SVGIG in the germline V gene (reference sequence). V was cut by 5 bases and J by 7 bases, with 14 bases left in between. The CDR3 DNA sequence: TGTGCCTGGGTGGAGGGGCTGCGTGGCTACACCTTC. Translation gives CAWVEGLRGYTF. Combining the CDR3 with reference TRBV30 and TRBJ1-2 gives the whole variable domain SQTIHQWPATLVQPVGSPLSLECTVEGTSNPNLYWYRQAAGRGLQLLFYSVGIGQISSEVPQNLSASRPQDRQFILSSKKLLLSDSGFYLCAWVEGLRGYTFGSGTRLTVV.

The V call is TRBV12-5, the J call TRBJ1-6, with TRBD1 identical over 8 bases. Looked up from germline, CDR1 is LGHNT and CDR2 is FRNRAP. Trimming at V came to 5 bases and at J to 6 bases, leaving 6 bases not matched to a gene. The CDR3 has 15 amino acids. The CDR3 region has the DNA TGTGCTAGTGGTCACCGGACAGGGAGTAATTCACCCCTCCACTTT. Its protein is CASGHRTGSNSPLHF.

V is TRBV21-1 and J is TRBJ2-3; the D segment call TRBD2 is taken from the table without a DNA check. TRBV21-1 is classified as a pseudogene. There are 19 residues in the CDR3. The CDR3 loop reads CASSPRPGPLAGGLHTQYF. CDR3 DNA: TGTGCCAGCAGCCCCCGGCCAGGACCTCTAGCGGGAGGCCTCCATACGCAGTATTTT.

The chain is built from TRBV21-1 and TRBJ1-2. TRBV21-1 is a pseudogene segment. The CDR3 has 15 residues. CDR3 loop: CASSALGGGNYGYTF. As DNA, the CDR3 is TGTGCCAGCAGCGCCCTTGGGGGGGGTAACTATGGCTACACCTTC.

The chain recombines TRBV7-6 with TRBJ1-4; no clear D. The CDR3 is made up of 15 amino acids. The V gene's germline CDR1 is SGHVS and CDR2 FNYEAQ. Trimming left V 5 bases short and J 6 bases short, with 16 bases between. CDR3 nucleotides: TGTGCCAGCAGCCTAAAGCAGGCCCCGCATGAAAAACTGTTTTTT. Its translation: CASSLKQAPHEKLFF.

In regard to this clone: The junction departs from germline at one end; a sequencing error may be responsible. J is TRBJ2-7 and V is TRBV15; TRBD1 might be the D (6 bases). Germline CDR1 and CDR2: LNHNV and YYDKDF (reference sequence). This CDR3 spans 13 amino acids. CDR3 sequence: CATSNSGTKTSDF. The DNA of the CDR3 is TGTGCCACCAGCAATTCCGGGACAAAGACTTCTGACTTC.

The gene calls are TRBV13 and TRBJ2-7, with D possibly TRBD1 on 6 matching bases. The CDR3 is 15 residues long. The germline gives CDR1 PRHDT, CDR2 FYEKMQ (reference sequence). V was clipped by 1 base and J by 4 bases, with 14 bases between them. The CDR3: CASSLEQGGIYEQYF. The CDR3 DNA reads TGTGCCAGCAGCTTAGAACAGGGTGGCATTTACGAGCAGTACTTC.